The 25 T cell receptor beta chains listed next were all sequenced from one sample in a study of response to subunit inactivated influenza vaccine (dated by TCRdb to the late 2010s). The protocol used for the library was RT-PCR. Sequencing was carried out with an Illumina HiSeq 2500. TCRdb ran its own pipeline on the public reads, namely fastp trimming at Q25 and MiXCR clone calling, and kept in-frame beta chains. CDR3 protein sequences are deduplicated, and each keeps its most common genes and DNA. The sample table lists about 650,000 distinct CDR3 sequences, 15% to 18% of them with a count of one. The ten largest clones take up 11% of the sample. The sample was PBMCs from blood, taken roughly 12 days after vaccination. All receptors come from a man in his fifties or sixties who received an inactivated influenza vaccine. Donor details come from another sample of the same person, matched by shared clones.

The genes are TRBV12-3 or TRBV12-4 and TRBJ2-2, with D possibly TRBD2 on 6 matching bases. V was shortened by 8 bases and J by 3 bases, with 19 bases between the two germline ends. The CDR3 is 16 residues long. The CDR3 loop is CASRPGPWGDTGELFF. CDR3 coding DNA: TGTGCCAGCCGACCCGGACCTTGGGGGGACACCGGGGAGCTGTTTTTT.

CDR3 amino acids: CASSVGVGRYNEQFF. CDR3 in DNA: TGTGCCAGCAGCGTAGGTGTGGGTCGCTACAATGAGCAGTTCTTC. The V gene is TRBV9, the J gene TRBJ2-1, with D hard to call. The length of the CDR3 is 15 residues. The germline CDR1 and CDR2 sequences are SGDLS and YYNGEE. Between the trimmed V and J ends, which lost 0 bases and 3 bases, there was a span of 10 bases. The full variable domain, with the rest looked up from reference TRBV9 and TRBJ2-1, is DSGVTQTPKHLITATGQRVTLRCSPRSGDLSVYWYQQSLDQGLQFLIQYYNGEERAKGNILERFSAQQFPDLHSELNLSSLELGDSALYFCASSVGVGRYNEQFFGPGTRLTVL.

This clonotype was counted ten times or more. The chain employs TRBV7-2 and TRBJ1-5; 9 bases agree with TRBD1. Germline V gives CDR1 SGHTA, CDR2 FQGNSA. The J segment lost 2 bases and the V segment lost 4 bases, leaving 0 bases of the junction unmatched. The CDR3 has 14 amino acids. The CDR3 here is CASSWTGGNQPQHF. In DNA form, the CDR3 reads TGTGCCAGCAGCTGGACAGGGGGCAATCAGCCCCAGCATTTT. The whole variable domain, remainder taken from reference TRBV7-2 and TRBJ1-5, is GAGVSQSPSNKVTEKGKDVELRCDPISGHTALYWYRQSLGQGLEFLIYFQGNSAPDKSGLPSDRFSAERTGGSVSTLTIQRTQQEDSAVYLCASSWTGGNQPQHFGDGTRLSIL.

The chain has TRBV5-1 and TRBJ2-2; TRBD1 matches at 7 bases. V gave up 4 bases and J gave up 3 bases; unmatched junction bases: 15. The CDR3 is 18 amino acids. Germline CDR1 and CDR2: SGHRS and YFSETQ. The CDR3 region is CASSIHRGQPDYTGELFF. As DNA, the CDR3 is TGCGCCAGCAGCATCCACAGGGGCCAACCCGATTACACCGGGGAGCTGTTTTTT.

This chain joins TRBV4-2 and TRBJ2-1, with TRBD1 identical over 10 bases. Germline lookup yields CDR1 LGHNA and CDR2 YNFKEQ. V shed 0 bases, J shed 8 bases, and the junction held 4 bases outside the gene matches. The CDR3 contains 15 residues. The CDR3 is CASSQEGTGDDEQFF. CDR3 DNA: TGTGCCAGCAGCCAAGAAGGGACAGGGGACGATGAGCAGTTCTTC.

This rearrangement joins TRBV12-3 or TRBV12-4 to TRBJ1-5, with D unresolved. The CDR3 consists of 14 residues. V was pared by 4 bases and J by 7 bases, with 14 bases between. The chain's CDR3 is CASSSGIRKQPQHF. CDR3 DNA: TGTGCCAGCAGTTCGGGGATCCGAAAACAGCCCCAGCATTTT.

This clonotype was observed a handful of times. CDR3: CASSPGGGGLNTEAFF. The CDR3 coding sequence is TGTGCCAGCAGCCCCGGCGGGGGGGGGTTGAACACTGAAGCTTTCTTT. The chain joins TRBV5-6 to TRBJ1-1, with D perhaps TRBD1 (5 bases). Trimming removed 4 bases from V and 0 bases from J, with 16 bases in between. Looked up from germline, CDR1 is SGHDT and CDR2 is YYEEEE. The length of the CDR3 is 16 residues.

The chain's CDR3 is CASSRGRTGVSASNEQFF. The CDR3 DNA follows: TGCGCCAGCAGCCGGGGCCGGACAGGGGTCAGCGCCAGCAATGAGCAGTTCTTC. This chain connects TRBV5-1 to TRBJ2-1; 9 bases align to TRBD1. The V segment lost 4 bases and the J segment 6 bases; nucleotides outside the gene matches: 17. CDR3 length: 18 residues. Germline V CDR1 and CDR2: SGHRS, YFSETQ.

V usage is TRBV29-1 and J usage is TRBJ2-1, with 10 bases that match TRBD2. This CDR3 spans 14 amino acids. Unmatched junction bases numbered 6, after V lost 3 bases and J lost 7 bases. Germline V lookup: CDR1 SQVTM, CDR2 ANQGSEA. The CDR3: CSVDSPSGSNEQFF. As DNA, the CDR3 is TGCAGCGTTGACTCACCTAGCGGGAGTAATGAGCAGTTCTTC.

The chain carries TRBV7-2 and TRBJ2-5, with D perhaps matching TRBD1 or TRBD2 (6 bases each). Looked up from germline, CDR1 is SGHTA and CDR2 is FQGNSA. This CDR3 is 15 amino acids long. Between the trimmed V and J ends, which lost 0 bases and 5 bases, there was a span of 13 bases. The CDR3 sequence: CASSLAPGAGETQYF. CDR3 DNA sequence: TGTGCCAGCAGCTTAGCACCGGGGGCAGGGGAGACCCAGTACTTC.

V usage is TRBV6-2 or TRBV6-3 and J usage is TRBJ2-1, with D perhaps being TRBD1 or TRBD2 (6 bases each). Germline V gene lookup returns CDR1 MNHEY and CDR2 SVGEGT. CDR3 size: 15 residues. The V gene lost 1 base and the J gene lost 4 bases, with 11 bases spanning the gap. The DNA of the CDR3 is TGTGCCAGCAGTTACTTGGGGGGCCGGTACAATGAGCAGTTCTTC. It yields the protein CASSYLGGRYNEQFF.

The V and J genes are TRBV12-3 or TRBV12-4 and TRBJ2-7; the D call may be TRBD1 or TRBD2 (5 bases each). The CDR3 is 14 amino acids. V was clipped by 6 bases and J by 7 bases, with 19 bases between them. The DNA of the CDR3 is TGTGCCAGCAGCCGGACACCGACCCCGGGGGAGCAGTACTTC. It encodes CASSRTPTPGEQYF.

This clonotype was counted a few times. V is TRBV14 and J is TRBJ2-7; D not certain. The CDR3 sequence is 11 residues long. The V gene's germline CDR1 is SGHDN and CDR2 FVKESK. Trimming left V 3 bases short and J 5 bases short, with 5 bases between. CDR3 sequence reads: CASSHFNEQYF. The CDR3 DNA reads TGTGCCAGCAGCCATTTCAACGAGCAGTACTTC.

This clonotype has at least ten counts. The chain carries TRBV7-2 and TRBJ2-5; D might be TRBD2 (5 bases). Trimming took off 4 bases at V and 5 bases at J, with 8 bases between the two ends. In germline, CDR1 is SGHTA, CDR2 FQGNSA. CDR3 length equals 12 residues. This CDR3 reads CASSSGWETQYF. The DNA for the CDR3 is TGTGCCAGCAGCTCGGGGTGGGAGACCCAGTACTTC.

This clonotype was seen many times. The V gene is TRBV4-2, the J gene TRBJ2-2; TRBD2 matches 12 bases. The CDR3 loop spans 16 amino acids. V trimming: 2 bases; J trimming: 6 bases; junction bases outside the gene matches: 4. Germline-derived CDR1 and CDR2 are LGHNA and YNFKEQ. The CDR3 nucleotides read TGTGCCAGCAGCCAAATACTAGCGGGAGGATCCGGGGAGCTGTTTTTT. Residues: CASSQILAGGSGELFF.

This clonotype was picked up many times. The chain combines TRBV5-1 with TRBJ2-1, with D possibly being TRBD2 (5 bases). The CDR3 totals 14 residues. The germline V gene encodes CDR1 SGHRS and CDR2 YFSETQ. Deletions cut 0 bases from V and 8 bases from J, with 12 bases between. The CDR3 nucleotides read TGCGCCAGCAGCTTGGATCGGGGTTGGGATGAGCAGTTCTTC. Protein: CASSLDRGWDEQFF.

This clonotype was counted many times. V is TRBV29-1 and J is TRBJ2-1; weak D call: TRBD2 (6 bases). Germline V lookup: CDR1 SQVTM, CDR2 ANQGSEA. The CDR3 loop spans 12 amino acids. Trimming pared 3 bases from V and 7 bases from J, leaving 10 bases between. CDR3 in DNA: TGCAGCGTTGAGGGACTTGTAAATGAGCAGTTCTTC. Protein product: CSVEGLVNEQFF.

This clonotype was detected only a few times. This chain links TRBV29-1 with TRBJ1-1; perhaps TRBD1 as D (5 bases). Trimming pared 6 bases from V and 1 base from J, leaving 12 bases between. The CDR3 is 13 residues long. Germline V gene sequence: CDR1 SQVTM, CDR2 ANQGSEA. CDR3 in amino acids: CSVTEGQNTEAFF. For the CDR3, the DNA is TGCAGCGTCACTGAAGGACAGAACACTGAAGCTTTCTTT.

The rearrangement links TRBV24-1 to TRBJ2-2, with no clear D. The CDR3 has 13 residues. From germline, CDR1 is KGHDR and CDR2 SFDVKD. The ends were cut back, 8 bases at V and 5 bases at J, with 11 bases in the middle. CDR3 nucleotides: TGTGCCACCACGGCCCGCGCGACCGGGGAGCTGTTTTTT. It translates to CATTARATGELFF.

The table lists this clonotype with a few counts. The chain uses TRBV20-1 and TRBJ2-2, with TRBD2 matching 11 bases. Germline V gives CDR1 DFQATT, CDR2 SNEGSKA (reference sequence). The CDR3 extends over 14 amino acids. After removal of 6 bases from V and 4 bases from J, the junction contained 4 bases not matched to a gene. Here the CDR3 reads CSATGTSGTGELFF. The CDR3 DNA reads TGCAGTGCGACCGGGACTAGCGGCACCGGGGAGCTGTTTTTT.

This chain's CDR3 is CAITPRAGQGNEQFF. CDR3 coding DNA: TGTGCCATCACACCGCGAGCGGGGCAGGGAAATGAGCAGTTCTTC. The chain employs TRBV10-3 and TRBJ2-1, with 7 bases matching TRBD2. The V gene's germline CDR1 is ENHRY and CDR2 SYGVKD. The CDR3 loop spans 15 amino acids. The V and J ends lost 7 bases and 7 bases, in that order; junction bases with no gene match: 13.

The chain recombines TRBV20-1 with TRBJ2-5; 9 bases map to TRBD1. The CDR3 contains 15 residues. J lost 4 bases, V lost 0 bases, and 6 bases had no gene match. Germline V gene sequence: CDR1 DFQATT, CDR2 SNEGSKA (reference sequence). CDR3: CSARETGTGTETQYF. DNA of the CDR3: TGCAGTGCTAGAGAGACGGGGACAGGGACAGAGACCCAGTACTTC.

In its sample, this clonotype was seen many times. The chain links TRBV6-5 to TRBJ2-1, with 7 bases lining up with TRBD2. Germline V gene data show CDR1 as MNHEY and CDR2 as SVGAGI. With 6 bases clipped from V and 0 bases from J, the junction kept 5 bases outside the gene matches. The length of the CDR3 is 15 residues. The CDR3 DNA sequence: TGTGCCAGCAGGATAAGCGGGAACTCCTACAATGAGCAGTTCTTC. Translation: CASRISGNSYNEQFF.

There are many counts of this clonotype. This chain links TRBV7-2 with TRBJ2-3, with no clear D. In germline, CDR1 is SGHTA, CDR2 FQGNSA. Between the trimmed V and J ends, which lost 2 bases and 2 bases, there was a span of 8 bases. The CDR3 loop spans 14 amino acids. CDR3 sequence: CASSLRRNTDTQYF. The CDR3 nucleotides read TGTGCCAGCAGCTTAAGGCGGAACACAGATACGCAGTATTTT.

The chain carries TRBV27 and TRBJ2-1, with TRBD2 matching 10 bases. V shed 6 bases, J shed 11 bases, and the junction held 16 bases outside the gene matches. The CDR3 sequence is 16 residues long. Germline loops: CDR1 MNHEY, CDR2 SMNVEV (reference sequence). The CDR3 DNA reads TGTGCCAGCAGAATACCTTCGAGCGGGGGGGCCTATAAGCAGTTCTTC. Its translation is CASRIPSSGGAYKQFF.